These 5 T cell receptor beta chains originate from one sample sequenced in a study of blood T cell repertoires in COVID-19. TCRdb's table, derived via immunoSEQ multiplex PCR, lists solely in-frame clones and lacks some. The sample includes some 210,000 clones, 84% of them seen just once. Sequencing used peripheral blood. These TCRs come from a woman in her 70s with active or convalescent COVID-19.

The chain uses TRBV2 and TRBJ1-5, with D perhaps matching TRBD1 (5 bases). Trimming pared 3 bases from V and 6 bases from J, leaving 12 bases between. The CDR3 is 14 residues long. Per germline, CDR1 SNHLY and CDR2 FYNNEI. The chain's CDR3 is CASSEEGAGQPQHF. The CDR3 DNA reads as TGTGCCAGCAGTGAGGAAGGGGCCGGTCAGCCCCAGCATTTT.

CDR3 protein: CASSLGLAATGELFF. CDR3 DNA: TGTGCCAGCAGCTTAGGGCTAGCGGCGACCGGGGAGCTGTTTTTT. V and J are TRBV7-2 and TRBJ2-2; 7 nucleotides agree with TRBD2. The CDR3 is 15 amino acids. The J segment lost 5 bases and the V segment lost 1 base, leaving 4 bases of the junction unmatched. The V gene's germline CDR1 is SGHTA and CDR2 FQGNSA. Combining the CDR3 with reference TRBV7-2 and TRBJ2-2 gives the whole variable domain GAGVSQSPSNKVTEKGKDVELRCDPISGHTALYWYRQSLGQGLEFLIYFQGNSAPDKSGLPSDRFSAERTGGSVSTLTIQRTQQEDSAVYLCASSLGLAATGELFFGEGSRLTVL.

This chain uses TRBV5-4 with TRBJ2-1; a weak D match, TRBD2 (5 bases). The germline gives CDR1 SGHNT, CDR2 YYREEE (reference sequence). This CDR3 comprises 15 residues. The V end lost 2 bases, the J end lost 6 bases, and 15 bases lay between the germline ends. The CDR3 loop reads CASSFGPGKGNEQFF. The CDR3 DNA reads as TGTGCCAGCAGCTTTGGGCCGGGGAAAGGCAATGAGCAGTTCTTC.

The genes are TRBV5-5 and TRBJ2-3, with D tentatively TRBD1 (6 bases). V lost 0 bases and J lost 2, with 13 bases in between. In germline, CDR1 is SGHKS, CDR2 YYEKEE (reference sequence). This CDR3 is built from 16 residues. CDR3 residues: CASSLGTGLYTDTQYF. For the CDR3, the DNA is TGTGCCAGCAGCTTGGGTACAGGGCTATACACAGATACGCAGTATTTT.

The V gene is TRBV4-1, the J gene TRBJ2-5, with 11 bases fitting TRBD2. The CDR3 consists of 22 residues. Germline-derived CDR1 and CDR2 are MGHRA and YSYEKL. The J segment lost 2 bases and the V segment lost 0 bases, leaving 20 bases of the junction unmatched. This CDR3 reads CASSQDQRGKTSGSTGQETQYF. The CDR3, as DNA: TGCGCCAGCAGCCAAGATCAACGGGGGAAAACTAGCGGGAGTACAGGGCAAGAGACCCAGTACTTC.